Below are 22 T cell receptor beta chains sequenced from a single sample in a study of Ad26.COV2.S vaccination and SARS-CoV-2 variants. This sample's treatment: roughly 18 received Ad26.COV2.S at low or high dose, single or two shots; about 5 received placebo; per-sample allocation not given. All samples were drawn on day 63, counting from the first vaccine or placebo injection. Data came from immunoSEQ multiplex PCR; TCRdb stores just in-frame clones and leaves some out. The sample has some 520,000 clones, 87% seen once; the top ten hold 9.5% to 15%. Source: peripheral blood, taken in a trial of Ad26.COV2.S vaccine versus placebo. Source of these receptors: a person between 18 and 59 years old who received the Ad26.COV2.S COVID-19 vaccine or a placebo.

V gene TRBV24-1 combines with J gene TRBJ2-7; 11 nucleotides agree with TRBD1. Germline loops: CDR1 KGHDR, CDR2 SFDVKD. After removal of 4 bases from V and 5 bases from J, the junction contained 9 bases not matched to a gene. The CDR3 is 16 residues long. CDR3 in amino acids: CATSEHSGTGGDEQYF. The CDR3 DNA follows: TGTGCCACCAGTGAACACTCAGGGACAGGGGGGGACGAGCAGTACTTC.

The rearrangement uses TRBV19 and TRBJ2-6; D is undetermined. CDR1 and CDR2 (germline): LNHDA, SQIVND (reference sequence). Trimming left V 5 bases short and J 2 bases short, with 16 bases between. This CDR3 contains 17 residues. The CDR3: CASSQWSPGTGANVLTF. The DNA of the CDR3 is TGTGCCAGTAGTCAATGGTCCCCTGGCACTGGGGCCAACGTCCTGACTTTC.

The gene calls are TRBV28 and TRBJ2-3, with 8 bases fitting TRBD2. Trimming removed 4 bases from V and 2 bases from J; junction bases left unmatched: 5. The CDR3 totals 15 residues. The germline V gene encodes CDR1 MDHEN and CDR2 SYDVKM. The CDR3 loop is CASSSSSGNTDTQYF. CDR3 sequence (DNA): TGTGCCAGCAGTTCCAGTAGCGGGAACACAGATACGCAGTATTTT.

The chain is built from TRBV24-1 and TRBJ2-6; no definite D call. The germline V gene has CDR1 KGHDR and CDR2 SFDVKD. Deletions cut 4 bases from V and 2 bases from J, with 11 bases between. The CDR3 sequence is 16 residues long. The CDR3 DNA reads as TGTGCCACCAGTGACGTCGTGGGGACTGGGGCCAACGTCCTGACTTTC. Translated: CATSDVVGTGANVLTF.

Only a few counts were recorded for this clone. The chain carries TRBV9 and TRBJ2-1; 10 bases map to TRBD2. CDR1 and CDR2 from the germline V gene are SGDLS and YYNGEE. V shed 2 bases and J 7 bases; nucleotides not matched to a gene: 21. CDR3 length: 20 amino acids. This CDR3 is CASSVQGEAAGGTSGNEQFF. DNA for the CDR3: TGTGCCAGCAGCGTCCAGGGAGAGGCAGCGGGAGGGACCTCTGGGAATGAGCAGTTCTTC. Complete variable domain (other parts from reference TRBV9 and TRBJ2-1): DSGVTQTPKHLITATGQRVTLRCSPRSGDLSVYWYQQSLDQGLQFLIQYYNGEERAKGNILERFSAQQFPDLHSELNLSSLELGDSALYFCASSVQGEAAGGTSGNEQFFGPGTRLTVL.

The table lists this clone with a count of one. The chain is built from TRBV5-1 and TRBJ1-2; D is unresolved. Trimming removed 3 bases from V and 1 base from J, with 19 bases in between. Germline loops: CDR1 SGHRS, CDR2 YFSETQ. The CDR3 runs to 17 residues. The CDR3 DNA follows: TGCGCCAGCAGCTCGACCCCGGGTTCGGTTAATAACTATGGCTACACCTTC. Its protein product is CASSSTPGSVNNYGYTF. Supplemented by reference TRBV5-1 and TRBJ1-2, the full variable domain reads KAGVTQTPRYLIKTRGQQVTLSCSPISGHRSVSWYQQTPGQGLQFLFEYFSETQRNKGNFPGRFSGRQFSNSRSEMNVSTLELGDSALYLCASSSTPGSVNNYGYTFGSGTRLTVV.

The J gene is TRBJ2-7, the V gene TRBV11-2; weak D call: TRBD1 (7 bases). The CDR3 has 15 residues. Germline CDR1 and CDR2: SGHAT and FQNNGV. The V and J ends lost 7 bases and 1 base respectively, with 17 bases between them. The CDR3 region is CASKGPGGLSYEQYF. The DNA of the CDR3 is TGTGCCAGCAAAGGGCCAGGGGGGTTATCCTACGAGCAGTACTTC.

The gene calls are TRBV3-1 (or the pseudogene TRBV3-2) and TRBJ1-1; TRBD1 might be the D (5 bases). In germline, CDR1 is LGHDT, CDR2 YNNKEL (reference sequence). The CDR3 has 14 amino acids. V was pared by 2 bases and J by 1 base, with 8 bases between. The CDR3 loop reads CASSQLQGNTEAFF. CDR3 in DNA: TGTGCCAGCAGCCAACTTCAGGGGAACACTGAAGCTTTCTTT.

The CDR3, as DNA: TGTGCCAGCAGTCCCTACCGGGAAAGCTCCTACAATGAGCAGTTCTTC. This gives the protein CASSPYRESSYNEQFF. The chain is built from TRBV28 and TRBJ2-1, with D possibly matching TRBD2 (5 bases). This CDR3 comprises 16 residues. The V end was cut by 5 bases, the J end by 0 bases, with 14 bases between. The germline V gene encodes CDR1 MDHEN and CDR2 SYDVKM.

The V and J genes are TRBV7-9 and TRBJ2-5; 8 bases line up with TRBD2. Looked up from germline, CDR1 is SEHNR and CDR2 is FQNEAQ (reference sequence). V lost 5 bases and J lost 0; bases outside the gene matches: 5. The CDR3 has 15 residues. This CDR3 is CASSQQTSDQETQYF. The CDR3 coding sequence is TGTGCCAGCAGCCAGCAGACTAGCGACCAAGAGACCCAGTACTTC.

This chain uses TRBV10-3 with TRBJ1-3; D possibly corresponds to TRBD1 (6 bases). The CDR3 loop spans 14 amino acids. The germline V gene encodes CDR1 ENHRY and CDR2 SYGVKD. V was pared by 6 bases and J by 0 bases, with 9 bases between. The DNA of the CDR3 is TGTGCCATCAGCCGGACAGACTCTGGAAACACCATATATTTT. Translating it yields CAISRTDSGNTIYF.

The chain combines TRBV4-3 with TRBJ2-1, with no clear D. V was clipped by 4 bases and J by 10 bases, with 20 bases between them. The CDR3 sequence is 15 residues long. CDR1 LGHNA and CDR2 YSLEER come from the germline V gene. CDR3 bases: TGCGCCAGCAGCCCTGGCCGACTCTCCAACTGGGAGCAGTTCTTC. As protein: CASSPGRLSNWEQFF.

The V gene is TRBV6-5, the J gene TRBJ2-7; D gene unclear. This CDR3 has 12 amino acids. Germline V CDR1 and CDR2: MNHEY, SVGAGI. V was cut by 6 bases and J by 3 bases, with 9 bases left in between. The CDR3, as DNA: TGTGCCAGCAGCATACAGAACTACGAGCAGTACTTC. Its translation: CASSIQNYEQYF.

The chain has TRBV27 and TRBJ1-2; D may be TRBD1 (5 bases). There are 17 residues in the CDR3. CDR1 and CDR2 (germline): MNHEY, SMNVEV (reference sequence). Trimming removed 1 base at V and 7 bases at J, with 22 bases between. This CDR3 reads CASSLFIPTSGAGGYTF. The DNA of the CDR3 is TGTGCCAGCAGTTTATTTATCCCGACGAGTGGGGCTGGTGGCTACACCTTC.

V is TRBV11-3 and J is TRBJ2-1; 10 nucleotides match TRBD2. In germline, CDR1 is SGHNT, CDR2 YENEEA. V lost 5 bases and J lost 3; bases outside the gene matches: 4. This CDR3 comprises 15 residues. CDR3 bases: TGTGCCAGCAGCACACAGCGGGAGGGCTACAATGAGCAGTTCTTC. Amino acid sequence: CASSTQREGYNEQFF.

In this sample, this clone turned up many times. The chain couples TRBV6-2 or TRBV6-3 to TRBJ1-1; no reliable D call. The CDR3 has 14 amino acids. Trimming cost V 0 bases and J 4 bases, with 9 bases left between them. Per the germline V gene, CDR1 is MNHEY and CDR2 is SVGEGT. The CDR3 sequence: CASSYSFEGTEAFF. The CDR3 DNA sequence: TGTGCCAGCAGTTACTCGTTCGAGGGCACTGAAGCTTTCTTT.

Remarks on this clone: Other DNA sequences in this sample translate to the same CDR3. The chain couples TRBV6-2 or TRBV6-3 to TRBJ1-5, with D uncertain. CDR3 length: 13 residues. CDR1 is MNHEY and CDR2 is SVGEGT in the germline V gene. V shed 4 bases and J shed 1 base, with 5 bases lying between them. The CDR3 spells CASSLNSNQPQHF. The CDR3 nucleotides read TGTGCCAGCAGTTTAAACAGCAATCAGCCCCAGCATTTT.

The rearrangement joins TRBV21-1 to TRBJ2-2; the D call in the table, TRBD1, was not verified against the DNA. TRBV21-1 is a known pseudogene. The CDR3 length is 19 residues. The CDR3 is CASSKLETHRDINTGELFF. In DNA, the CDR3 is TGTGCCAGCAGCAAACTCGAAACCCACAGGGATATTAACACCGGGGAGCTGTTTTTT.

This clone was seen only once. V and J are TRBV6-5 and TRBJ1-4, with a weak D call TRBD1 (6 bases). V lost 0 bases and J 6 bases, leaving 11 bases between the germline ends. Germline-derived CDR1 and CDR2 are MNHEY and SVGAGI. This CDR3 region has 15 residues. Here the CDR3 DNA reads TGTGCCAGCAGTTACTCCGGGGACACCCATGAAAAACTGTTTTTT. Protein product: CASSYSGDTHEKLFF.

The J gene is TRBJ2-1, the V gene TRBV27, with no clear D. The germline V gene has CDR1 MNHEY and CDR2 SMNVEV (reference sequence). The CDR3 spans 23 residues. V was clipped by 0 bases and J by 4 bases, with 34 bases between them. The CDR3 coding sequence is TGTGCCAGCAGTTTATCTTGCGGCTTTGGGTCGCCCCCTTTCGTTCTTGGGTACAATGAGCAGTTCTTC. Amino acids: CASSLSCGFGSPPFVLGYNEQFF.

This chain links TRBV5-6 with TRBJ2-1; D remains unclear. Germline CDR1 SGHDT, CDR2 YYEEEE. This CDR3 is built from 19 residues. Trimming took 0 bases from V and 4 from J, leaving 23 bases between them. CDR3 DNA sequence: TGTGCCAGCAGCTTGGTGAGTCCTCTTTTGCAACGACCGTACAATGAGCAGTTCTTC. The encoded protein is CASSLVSPLLQRPYNEQFF.

The chain recombines TRBV11-2 with TRBJ1-2; D gene unclear. This CDR3 is 13 amino acids long. Germline CDR1 is SGHAT and CDR2 is FQNNGV. Trimming stripped 5 bases from V and 7 bases from J, with 14 bases between. CDR3 in amino acids: CASSQRPGFGYTF. The CDR3 DNA reads TGTGCCAGCAGCCAGCGCCCGGGGTTTGGCTACACCTTC. The full variable domain, in which reference TRBV11-2 and TRBJ1-2 provide the parts outside the CDR3, is EAGVAQSPRYKIIEKRQSVAFWCNPISGHATLYWYQQILGQGPKLLIQFQNNGVVDDSQLPKDRFSAERLKGVDSTLKIQPAKLEDSAVYLCASSQRPGFGYTFGSGTRLTVV.